The clone carrying this T cell receptor (beta chain) was seen a handful of times. The target antigen is unknown. The data were obtained in a study of CD8 T cells in ankylosing spondylitis. Study-level findings and limits: A subset of motif variants has previously been described in the synovial fluid and blood of reactive arthritis. What seemed typical of ankylosing spondylitis blood was a TCR beta motif built from about 8 highly homologous variants. Reported data indicate significant enrichment of disease-linked clones within matched ankylosing spondylitis synovial fluid. Clones linked with disease were CD8+ and fairly uncommon in the peripheral blood.

Each TCR beta library was made by quantitative 5'-RACE that incorporated molecular barcodes. Each CDR3 protein gets one entry after TCRdb re-called the 5' RACE reads with MiXCR. The sample shows roughly 300,000 distinct CDR3 sequences, roughly 8% of them seen only once. With 5 bases clipped from V and 5 bases from J, the junction kept 17 bases outside the gene matches. Looked up from germline, CDR1 is SGHAT and CDR2 is FQNNGV. The CDR3 contains 18 residues. The receptor's source is a male donor with ankylosing spondylitis. The sample taken for sequencing was blood, either unsorted or a sorted T cell fraction (not recorded which). This chain uses TRBV11-2 with TRBJ2-1; 8 nucleotides agree with TRBD2. CDR3 sequence: CASSPTIWIAGPHNEQFF. CDR3 DNA: TGTGCCAGCAGCCCCACCATATGGATAGCGGGACCTCACAATGAGCAGTTCTTC. The full variable domain, its missing parts supplied by reference TRBV11-2 and TRBJ2-1, is EAGVAQSPRYKIIEKRQSVAFWCNPISGHATLYWYQQILGQGPKLLIQFQNNGVVDDSQLPKDRFSAERLKGVDSTLKIQPAKLEDSAVYLCASSPTIWIAGPHNEQFFGPGTRLTVL.